This TCR beta chain was profiled in a study of tumor-infiltrating lymphocytes in primary liver carcinoma. From unsorted bulk tissue weighing roughly 19-32 mg, DNA and RNA were co-extracted. Sampling was performed at five separate regions of each tumor. Researchers generated TCR beta cDNA from about 530 ng of total RNA, relying on a constant-region primer. Nested multiplex PCR, run for three rounds with slightly modified ARM-PCR, yielded TCR beta libraries. The opening two PCR rounds, around 11 cycles each, paired TRBV1-TRBV30 forward primers with a C-beta reverse primer. TCRdb reprocessed the multiplex PCR reads via MiXCR and lists one record per CDR3 protein. The sample contains under 50,000 distinct CDR3 sequences, less than 75% of which appear only once. Per germline, CDR1 LGHNA and CDR2 YNFKEQ. CDR3 size: 18 residues.

The rearrangement uses TRBV4-2 and TRBJ2-1; 10 nucleotides line up with TRBD2. This clonotype originated in a man aged 35 to 55 with primary liver carcinoma and hepatitis B virus infection. The sequenced sample consisted of liver tumor tissue from sampling region 5. The subset is: tumor region T5, tumor centre. CDR3 coding DNA: TGTCCCAACAGCTTGTTTCTAGCGGGAGACGGTTCCTACAATGAGCAGTTCTTC. Translating gives CPNSLFLAGDGSYNEQFF.